This passage covers 13 T cell receptor beta chains from one sample sequenced in a study of T cell repertoires in cytomegalovirus infection. TCRdb recomputed calls from the reads with MiXCR, one row per CDR3 protein. The sample consists of hundreds of thousands of distinct CDR3 sequences, more than 30% of them appearing once. Antigens of these TCRs are unknown. Sequences were derived from cultured PBMCs, sampled from culture after CMV antigen stimulation. The receptors stem from a human donor in good health (CMV status not recorded). Some clones in this sample may be carry-over from other donors' samples.

The chain combines TRBV24-1 with TRBJ2-6; D is possibly TRBD1 (7 bases). Germline CDR1 is KGHDR and CDR2 is SFDVKD. The V gene lost 3 bases and the J gene lost 2 bases, with 10 bases spanning the gap. The CDR3 spans 16 residues. CDR3 DNA: TGTGCCACCAGTGATCCCAGGGGGGCTGGGGCCAACGTCCTGACTTTC. Encoded protein: CATSDPRGAGANVLTF.

The rearrangement links TRBV23-1 to TRBJ2-4; D uncertain. TRBV23-1 is labeled an ORF, and its function is uncertain. The CDR3 has 17 amino acids. Trimming pared 0 bases from V and 3 bases from J, leaving 15 bases between. Here the CDR3 reads CASSQSCRPVGKNIQYF. CDR3 coding DNA: TGCGCCAGCAGTCAATCCTGCAGGCCCGTCGGCAAAAACATTCAGTACTTC.

The V call is TRBV6-6, the J call TRBJ2-7, with 16 bases aligning to TRBD2. The V gene's germline CDR1 is MNHNY and CDR2 SVGAGI (reference sequence). The V segment lost 0 bases and the J segment 0 bases; nucleotides outside the gene matches: 11. The CDR3 totals 21 residues. The CDR3 spells CASSYSGTSGRALTNSYEQYV. The CDR3 DNA is TGTGCCAGCAGTTACTCGGGGACTAGCGGGAGGGCCTTAACGAACTCCTACGAGCAGTACGTC.

V usage is TRBV28 and J usage is TRBJ2-4; unclear D gene. CDR1 and CDR2 (germline): MDHEN, SYDVKM. The V end lost 5 bases, the J end lost 6 bases, and 14 bases lay between the germline ends. CDR3 length equals 14 residues. The CDR3 bases are TGTGCCAGCAGTCCCCCGCCGGCAGGAAACATTCAGTACTTC. Translation gives CASSPPPAGNIQYF.

V gene TRBV19 combines with J gene TRBJ2-1; perhaps D is TRBD1 or TRBD2 (5 bases each). The CDR3 loop spans 16 amino acids. Germline V gene sequence: CDR1 LNHDA, CDR2 SQIVND (reference sequence). Trimming removed 4 bases at V and 4 bases at J, with 17 bases between. The CDR3 protein is CASSTKVGPLYNEQFF. As DNA, the CDR3 is TGTGCCAGTAGTACGAAGGTGGGACCCCTTTACAATGAGCAGTTCTTC.

Details on this clonotype: Being one base from a much bigger clone, this may be a read error. The genes are TRBV7-2 and TRBJ1-4; D might be TRBD1 (6 bases). Germline CDR1 is SGHTA and CDR2 is FQGNSA. The CDR3 sequence is 18 residues long. DNA for the CDR3: TGTGCCCGCAGCTTCTTTGGTGGGGGCTCCCGGAGTAATGAAAAACTGTTTTTT. This sequence encodes CARSFFGGGSRSNEKLFF.

This clonotype has only a few counts. The rearrangement uses TRBV7-8 and TRBJ1-4, with 8 nucleotides matching TRBD1. V dropped 5 bases and J dropped 3; count of bases not matched to a gene: 5. Looked up from germline, CDR1 is SGHVS and CDR2 is FQNEAQ. CDR3 size: 15 residues. The CDR3 loop is CASSPDRGPNEKLFF. The CDR3 DNA sequence: TGTGCCAGCAGCCCCGACAGGGGACCTAATGAAAAACTGTTTTTT.

The sample holds a few counts of this clonotype. The V call is TRBV4-3, the J call TRBJ2-2, with 10 bases identical to TRBD2. Trimming took 1 base from V and 2 from J; bases not matched to a gene: 13. Germline V gives CDR1 LGHNA, CDR2 YSLEER. The CDR3 contains 20 residues. Here the CDR3 DNA reads TGCGCCAGCAGCCAAGTCGGGTTAGCGGGGGGTAAATCAAACACCGGGGAGCTGTTTTTT. Its protein product is CASSQVGLAGGKSNTGELFF.

The gene calls are TRBV12-3 or TRBV12-4 and TRBJ1-1; possible D gene TRBD1, 5 bases. This CDR3 has 13 amino acids. With 2 bases removed from V and 7 bases from J, the gap between germline ends came to 11 bases. The CDR3 region is CASSLSGAREAFF. CDR3 DNA sequence: TGTGCCAGCAGTTTAAGTGGGGCTCGTGAAGCTTTCTTT.

The genes are TRBV20-1 and TRBJ2-7, with D maybe TRBD2 (5 bases). CDR1 is DFQATT, CDR2 SNEGSKA, per germline (reference sequence). The V and J ends lost 3 bases and 3 bases respectively, with 18 bases between them. This CDR3 comprises 15 residues. The CDR3 bases are TGCAGTGCTAGTGGAAGAAGCGGATATTACTACGAGCAGTACTTC. Protein product: CSASGRSGYYYEQYF.

The rearrangement joins TRBV6-2 or TRBV6-3 to TRBJ1-2; D is unresolved. This CDR3 contains 14 residues. The germline gives CDR1 MNHEY, CDR2 SVGEGT. V lost 2 bases, J lost 9 bases, and 16 bases lay in between. The CDR3 is CASSYGRLEPSYTF. The CDR3 region has the DNA TGTGCCAGCAGTTACGGACGGCTGGAGCCTAGCTACACCTTC.

This clonotype was counted only a few times. The chain employs TRBV11-2 and TRBJ2-7, with D possibly TRBD2 on 5 matching bases. CDR3 size: 12 residues. Per the germline V gene, CDR1 is SGHAT and CDR2 is FQNNGV. Deletions cut 0 bases from V and 9 bases from J, with 9 bases between. CDR3 loop: CASSLDSGGQYV. The CDR3 DNA reads as TGTGCCAGCAGCTTAGATTCTGGAGGGCAGTACGTC.

J is TRBJ1-1 and V is TRBV10-3, with 7 bases aligning to TRBD1. The length of the CDR3 is 14 residues. Per the germline V gene, CDR1 is ENHRY and CDR2 is SYGVKD. V shed 2 bases, J shed 0 bases, and the junction held 0 bases outside the gene matches. CDR3: CAISEDRVNTEAFF. The CDR3 DNA reads TGTGCCATCAGTGAGGACAGGGTGAACACTGAAGCTTTCTTT.